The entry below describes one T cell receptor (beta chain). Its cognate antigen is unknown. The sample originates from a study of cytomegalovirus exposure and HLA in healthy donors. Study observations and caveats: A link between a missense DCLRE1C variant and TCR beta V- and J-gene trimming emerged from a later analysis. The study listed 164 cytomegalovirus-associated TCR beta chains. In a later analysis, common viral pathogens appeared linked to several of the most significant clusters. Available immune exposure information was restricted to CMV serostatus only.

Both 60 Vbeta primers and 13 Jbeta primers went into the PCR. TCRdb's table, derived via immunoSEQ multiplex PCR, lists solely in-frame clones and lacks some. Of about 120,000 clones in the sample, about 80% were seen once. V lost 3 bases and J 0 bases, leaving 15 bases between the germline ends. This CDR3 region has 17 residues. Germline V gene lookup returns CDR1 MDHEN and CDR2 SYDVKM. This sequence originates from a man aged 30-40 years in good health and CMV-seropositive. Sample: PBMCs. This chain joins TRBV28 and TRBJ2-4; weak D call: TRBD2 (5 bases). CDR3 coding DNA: TGTGCCAGCAGTTTTTCCGTAGCGAAGATAGCCAAAAACATTCAGTACTTC. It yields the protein CASSFSVAKIAKNIQYF.